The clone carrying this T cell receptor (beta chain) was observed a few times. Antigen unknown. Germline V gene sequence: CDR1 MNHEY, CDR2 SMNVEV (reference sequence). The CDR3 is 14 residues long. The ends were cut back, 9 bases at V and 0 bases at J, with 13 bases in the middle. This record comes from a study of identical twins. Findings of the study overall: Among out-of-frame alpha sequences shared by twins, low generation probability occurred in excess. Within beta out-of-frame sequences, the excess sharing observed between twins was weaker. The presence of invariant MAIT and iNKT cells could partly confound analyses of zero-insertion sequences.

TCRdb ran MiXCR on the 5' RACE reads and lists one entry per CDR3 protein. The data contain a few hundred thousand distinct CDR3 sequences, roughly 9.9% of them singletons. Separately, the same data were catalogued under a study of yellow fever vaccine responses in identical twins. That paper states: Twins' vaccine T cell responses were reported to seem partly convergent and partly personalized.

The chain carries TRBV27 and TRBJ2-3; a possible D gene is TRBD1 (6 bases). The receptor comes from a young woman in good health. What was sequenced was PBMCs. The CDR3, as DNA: TGTGCCAGTAGGACAGTTACTAGCACAGATACGCAGTATTTT. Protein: CASRTVTSTDTQYF.